The clone carrying this T cell receptor beta chain has at least ten counts. Its antigen remains unknown. The data derive from a study of T-cell reconstitution after alpha-beta-depleted transplantation in children. General study points: There were reportedly several hundred expanded graft clones from which alpha-beta T cells came about two months after transplant. Among T cells one year after transplant, newly produced cells accounted for most counts and diversity. The origin of high day-60 TCRbeta diversity in some patients lay in surviving recipient T cells and thymic progenitors.

As it was prepared, the TCRbeta library received unique molecular identifiers. TCRdb re-analysed the PCR reads in MiXCR, keeping a single row per CDR3 protein. The sample lists 65,000 to 85,000 distinct CDR3 sequences, approximately 11% occurring once. The V gene lost 4 bases and the J gene lost 7 bases, with 20 bases spanning the gap. The CDR3 loop spans 16 amino acids. CDR1 is SEHNR, CDR2 FQNEAQ, per germline (reference sequence). The V gene is TRBV7-9, the J gene TRBJ1-5; D remains ambiguous. The source is a boy between 5 and 17 years old with acute myeloid leukemia, due to receive a stem cell transplant. The input for sequencing was PBMCs, taken before TCRalphabeta/CD19-depleted stem cell transplant. The CDR3 protein is CASSSSGDAGRQPQHF. In DNA, the CDR3 is TGTGCCAGCAGCTCCTCCGGCGATGCGGGTCGGCAGCCCCAGCATTTT.